Below are 24 T cell receptor beta chains sequenced from a single sample in a study of Ad26.COV2.S vaccination and SARS-CoV-2 variants (dated by TCRdb to 2020 to 2023). The time point tag for this specimen amounts to: individuals recovered from natural SARS-CoV-2 infection. Library prep was done by the immunoSEQ multiplex PCR assay. Here the immuneACCESS table is served through TCRdb, limited to in-frame sequences with V and J called. Missing clones are a known gap in these copies; in checked studies unresolved V genes cover under half, and the rest lacks a known reason. The sample records 350,000 to 450,000 clones, approximately 90% of which are singletons. The biggest ten clones account for 3% to 4% of the sample. The sequencing used peripheral blood, collected after recovery from COVID-19. These receptors came from a human donor who had recovered from COVID-19.

This clone occurred once. J is TRBJ1-2 and V is TRBV27; D uncertain. The CDR3 has 17 amino acids. The V end lost 6 bases, the J end lost 3 bases, and 23 bases lay between the germline ends. Germline values: CDR1 MNHEY, CDR2 SMNVEV (reference sequence). CDR3 nucleotides: TGTGCCAGCAGCCGGAGTCTCGGTCAGCGGGTATACTATGGCTACACCTTC. It codes for CASSRSLGQRVYYGYTF.

The rearrangement joins TRBV28 to TRBJ2-3, with D tentatively TRBD2 (5 bases). Germline V gene lookup returns CDR1 MDHEN and CDR2 SYDVKM. The CDR3 runs to 13 residues. Trimming removed 0 bases from V and 8 bases from J, with 9 bases in between. The chain's CDR3 is CASSLWEAATQYF. For the CDR3, the DNA is TGTGCCAGCAGTTTATGGGAAGCGGCTACGCAGTATTTT.

The rearrangement joins TRBV5-6 to TRBJ2-3, with 9 bases that match TRBD2. CDR3 size: 17 residues. The V gene's germline CDR1 is SGHDT and CDR2 YYEEEE. V lost 0 bases and J lost 2; bases outside the gene matches: 7. The CDR3 DNA sequence: TGTGCCAGCAGCTTGGATCTTAGCGGGGGACCCACAGATACGCAGTATTTT. Protein product: CASSLDLSGGPTDTQYF.

The chain is built from TRBV4-1 and TRBJ1-3; the D gene is possibly TRBD1 (6 bases). With 1 base removed from V and 5 bases from J, the gap between germline ends came to 15 bases. This CDR3 has 16 amino acids. CDR1 and CDR2 from the germline V gene are MGHRA and YSYEKL. The CDR3 spells CASSQAGALRRNTIYF. DNA of the CDR3: TGCGCCAGCAGCCAAGCAGGGGCTCTTAGAAGAAACACCATATATTTT.

Of note for this clone: The same CDR3 is also encoded by other DNA sequences in this sample. The V and J genes are TRBV11-2 and TRBJ1-5; D perhaps matches TRBD1 (5 bases). Germline lookup yields CDR1 SGHAT and CDR2 FQNNGV. V was cut by 1 base and J by 6 bases, with 7 bases left in between. The CDR3 runs 13 residues. CDR3 protein: CASSLVGGQPQHF. CDR3 bases: TGTGCCAGCAGCTTAGTGGGGGGTCAGCCCCAGCATTTT. Filled out from reference TRBV11-2 and TRBJ1-5, the complete variable domain reads EAGVAQSPRYKIIEKRQSVAFWCNPISGHATLYWYQQILGQGPKLLIQFQNNGVVDDSQLPKDRFSAERLKGVDSTLKIQPAKLEDSAVYLCASSLVGGQPQHFGDGTRLSIL.

This clone was seen just once. The rearrangement joins TRBV15 to TRBJ1-4; D might be TRBD1 (5 bases). This CDR3 region has 15 residues. The V and J ends lost 0 bases and 7 bases respectively, with 12 bases between them. Looked up from germline, CDR1 is LNHNV and CDR2 is YYDKDF (reference sequence). The CDR3: CATSRDRGGIEKLFF. CDR3 DNA: TGTGCCACCAGCAGAGACCGGGGGGGGATTGAAAAACTGTTTTTT.

This sequence joins TRBV2 and TRBJ1-1; 7 bases fit TRBD1. This CDR3 contains 13 residues. With 11 bases clipped from V and 3 bases from J, the junction kept 9 bases outside the gene matches. Germline CDR1 and CDR2: SNHLY and FYNNEI. The CDR3 DNA sequence: TGTGCCGGAGAAAGGGACAGCCACACTGAAGCTTTCTTT. Translating gives CAGERDSHTEAFF.

V is TRBV9 and J is TRBJ1-1, with D possibly matching TRBD1 (5 bases). V was trimmed by 0 bases and J by 5 bases, leaving 14 bases between them. Germline V CDR1 and CDR2: SGDLS, YYNGEE. This CDR3 has 15 residues. The CDR3 bases are TGTGCCAGCAGCGTAGAAGGGACCTTTGAGACTGAAGCTTTCTTT. Translated: CASSVEGTFETEAFF.

The J gene is TRBJ2-2, the V gene TRBV7-9; D gene unclear. Trimming took 4 bases from V and 8 from J, leaving 11 bases between them. Germline assignment: CDR1 SEHNR and CDR2 FQNEAQ (reference sequence). The CDR3 consists of 13 residues. CDR3 bases: TGTGCCAGCAGCTCCCAGTCCCTGGGGGAGCTGTTTTTT. Protein product: CASSSQSLGELFF. The full variable domain, its missing parts supplied by reference TRBV7-9 and TRBJ2-2, is DTGVSQNPRHKITKRGQNVTFRCDPISEHNRLYWYRQTLGQGPEFLTYFQNEAQLEKSRLLSDRFSAERPKGSFSTLEIQRTEQGDSAMYLCASSSQSLGELFFGEGSRLTVL.

This sequence joins TRBV7-3 and TRBJ2-1; 7 bases agree with TRBD2. With 5 bases clipped from V and 6 bases from J, the junction kept 10 bases outside the gene matches. The germline gives CDR1 SGHTA, CDR2 FQGTGA. CDR3 size: 15 residues. CDR3 in amino acids: CASSTVLAVANEQFF. The DNA of the CDR3 is TGTGCCAGCAGCACAGTTCTAGCGGTTGCCAATGAGCAGTTCTTC.

The chain is built from TRBV14 and TRBJ1-5, with D possibly being TRBD1 (6 bases). The CDR3 totals 15 residues. CDR1 and CDR2 from the germline V gene are SGHDN and FVKESK. Trimming took 1 base from V and 3 from J, leaving 10 bases between them. CDR3 residues: CASSQGGGPNQPQHF. DNA for the CDR3: TGTGCCAGCAGCCAAGGAGGGGGTCCCAATCAGCCCCAGCATTTT.

CDR3 sequence: CASSDGLASTDTQYF. In nucleotides, the CDR3 is TGTGCCAGCAGTGATGGTCTAGCGAGCACAGATACGCAGTATTTT. This sequence joins TRBV2 and TRBJ2-3; tentative D call: TRBD2 (6 bases). CDR1 SNHLY and CDR2 FYNNEI come from the germline V gene. Trimming pared 3 bases from V and 0 bases from J, leaving 10 bases between. There are 15 residues in the CDR3.

As to this clone: The identical CDR3 is also encoded by other nucleotide sequences in the sample. The V and J genes are TRBV3-1 (or the pseudogene TRBV3-2) and TRBJ1-1; no reliable D call. The ends were cut back, 1 base at V and 1 base at J, with 7 bases in the middle. Per germline, CDR1 LGHDT and CDR2 YNNKEL (reference sequence). CDR3 size: 14 residues. The DNA for the CDR3 is TGTGCCAGCAGCCAAGGCACGGGGAACACTGAAGCTTTCTTT. The encoded protein is CASSQGTGNTEAFF.

For this clone: Other nucleotide sequences in the sample specify the same CDR3. This chain connects TRBV9 to TRBJ1-5; D uncertain. The CDR3 totals 15 residues. Trimming pared 0 bases from V and 0 bases from J, leaving 7 bases between. Germline V gene lookup returns CDR1 SGDLS and CDR2 YYNGEE. CDR3 nucleotides: TGTGCCAGCAGCGTAGATGGCAATAGCAATCAGCCCCAGCATTTT. Translation gives CASSVDGNSNQPQHF.

This chain joins TRBV6-2 or TRBV6-3 and TRBJ1-5; 9 nucleotides line up with TRBD1. Germline V gene sequence: CDR1 MNHEY, CDR2 SVGEGT. The CDR3 totals 15 residues. The junction had 6 bases not matched to a gene; V was cut back by 4 bases and J by 5 bases. The CDR3 DNA follows: TGTGCCAGCAGTTTGGGGGACAGGGTTTATCAGCCCCAGCATTTT. Translating gives CASSLGDRVYQPQHF.

The V and J genes are TRBV7-8 and TRBJ2-1, with a tentative D call TRBD1 (5 bases). The CDR3 spans 14 residues. Looked up from germline, CDR1 is SGHVS and CDR2 is FQNEAQ. With 3 bases removed from V and 4 bases from J, the gap between germline ends came to 10 bases. CDR3 in DNA: TGTGCCAGCAGCTTCCGAGACAGATACAATGAGCAGTTCTTC. Amino acid sequence: CASSFRDRYNEQFF.

This clone was detected only once. This chain links TRBV27 with TRBJ1-5; 7 bases are a match to TRBD1. V was clipped by 5 bases and J by 6 bases; unmatched bases: 7. This CDR3 region has 14 residues. Germline V gene sequence: CDR1 MNHEY, CDR2 SMNVEV (reference sequence). The CDR3 nucleotides are TGTGCCAGCAGTCCGTCTTACAGGGGTCAGCCCCAGCATTTT. This sequence encodes CASSPSYRGQPQHF.

The chain combines TRBV7-6 with TRBJ2-3, with 7 bases matching TRBD2. The ends lost 4 bases at V and 2 bases at J; junction bases unmatched: 9. From germline, CDR1 is SGHVS and CDR2 FNYEAQ. The CDR3 totals 16 residues. CDR3: CASSSRLAEPTDTQYF. The CDR3, as DNA: TGTGCCAGCAGCTCCCGGCTAGCGGAGCCCACAGATACGCAGTATTTT.

The rearrangement uses TRBV3-1 (or the pseudogene TRBV3-2) and TRBJ1-2; maybe TRBD1 (5 bases). The CDR3 loop spans 15 amino acids. The V gene lost 0 bases and the J gene lost 7 bases, with 15 bases spanning the gap. The germline V gene has CDR1 LGHDT and CDR2 YNNKEL (reference sequence). The CDR3 loop reads CASSQDGAITCGYTF. As DNA, the CDR3 is TGTGCCAGCAGCCAAGATGGGGCAATCACCTGTGGCTACACCTTC.

The chain combines TRBV6-5 with TRBJ1-5; D gene ambiguous. Trimming shortened V by 7 bases and J by 0 bases, and 7 bases separated the two germline ends. CDR1 and CDR2 (germline): MNHEY, SVGAGI. The CDR3 is 13 amino acids. CDR3 coding DNA: TGTGCCAGCATTCAAAATAGCAATCAGCCCCAGCATTTT. It encodes CASIQNSNQPQHF.

The rearrangement uses TRBV11-2 and TRBJ2-5; tentative D call: TRBD2 (5 bases). The germline V gene has CDR1 SGHAT and CDR2 FQNNGV. The CDR3 consists of 16 residues. The germline V and J ends were trimmed by 1 base and 5 bases, with 17 bases remaining between them. CDR3 coding DNA: TGTGCCAGCAGCTTAGGAGCCGGGGTTCTTCGGGAGACCCAGTACTTC. Amino acid sequence: CASSLGAGVLRETQYF.

The rearrangement joins TRBV19 to TRBJ2-2; D gene uncertain. Looked up from germline, CDR1 is LNHDA and CDR2 is SQIVND (reference sequence). This CDR3 region has 14 residues. Deletions cut 3 bases from V and 0 bases from J, with 5 bases between. The chain's CDR3 is CASSILPNTGELFF. The CDR3 region has the DNA TGTGCCAGTAGTATCCTACCGAACACCGGGGAGCTGTTTTTT.

The chain links TRBV27 to TRBJ1-5; 8 nucleotides align to TRBD1. The germline V gene encodes CDR1 MNHEY and CDR2 SMNVEV (reference sequence). V shed 2 bases and J 6 bases; nucleotides not matched to a gene: 6. The CDR3 totals 15 residues. The DNA for the CDR3 is TGTGCCAGCAGTTTAATAGGACAGGGCAGTCAGCCCCAGCATTTT. Its translation: CASSLIGQGSQPQHF.

This chain connects TRBV6-6 to TRBJ1-4, with D tentatively TRBD1 (5 bases). Trimming stripped 2 bases from V and 3 bases from J, with 13 bases between. The germline V gene encodes CDR1 MNHNY and CDR2 SVGAGI (reference sequence). The CDR3 has 16 amino acids. CDR3: CASSYGQGLSNEKLFF. The DNA for the CDR3 is TGTGCCAGCAGTTACGGTCAGGGATTATCTAATGAAAAACTGTTTTTT.